This T cell receptor (beta chain) stems from a study of PD-L1 blockade in urothelial cancer. Study-level information: Every 3 weeks, patients received intravenous atezolizumab 1,200 mg, beginning 2014.

Trimming removed 0 bases at V and 0 bases at J, with 11 bases between. The CDR3 runs to 16 residues. From germline, CDR1 is SGHRS and CDR2 YFSETQ. Turning to this clone: What it binds is not known.

The method was immunoSEQ multiplex PCR; TCRdb's version includes in-frame clones alone and lacks a portion of them. Of around 87,000 clones listed, roughly 83% are singletons. Study observations and caveats: Enhanced expansion of tumor-associated blood clones at 3 weeks characterized durable-benefit patients.

Time point indicated: peripheral blood 6 weeks after treatment start. The clonotype originates from a man in his 70s with urothelial cancer. V and J are TRBV5-1 and TRBJ2-3, with D tentatively TRBD1 (6 bases). Specimen: PBMCs, collected around atezolizumab (anti-PD-L1) treatment. The CDR3: CASSLAGGASTDTQYF. In nucleotides, the CDR3 is TGCGCCAGCAGCTTGGCTGGGGGCGCGAGCACAGATACGCAGTATTTT.